This T cell receptor (beta chain) was identified during a study of blood T cell repertoires in COVID-19. About the study: From the United States, Italy and Spain came samples of acute and convalescent COVID-19.

Study processing details: Researchers report that nucleated cell counts were estimated from reference gene primer amplification. Clones were sequenced by immunoSEQ multiplex PCR, and TCRdb holds only the in-frame ones, with some missing. That table is the source of V, J and clone size, and D and trimming were worked out from the DNA. The table records about 280,000 clones, approximately 91% of them present only once. This clone was observed a handful of times. The sequence came from a woman under 40 with COVID-19, enrolled during active disease. Specimen: peripheral blood.

CDR3 residues: CASSQDSGRNQPQHF. CDR3 coding DNA: TGCGCCAGCAGCCAAGACTCAGGGCGCAATCAGCCCCAGCATTTT. The genes are TRBV4-3 and TRBJ1-5, with D possibly matching TRBD1 (5 bases). The CDR3 spans 15 residues. Germline assignment: CDR1 LGHNA and CDR2 YSLEER. Trimming removed 0 bases at V and 2 bases at J, with 8 bases between.